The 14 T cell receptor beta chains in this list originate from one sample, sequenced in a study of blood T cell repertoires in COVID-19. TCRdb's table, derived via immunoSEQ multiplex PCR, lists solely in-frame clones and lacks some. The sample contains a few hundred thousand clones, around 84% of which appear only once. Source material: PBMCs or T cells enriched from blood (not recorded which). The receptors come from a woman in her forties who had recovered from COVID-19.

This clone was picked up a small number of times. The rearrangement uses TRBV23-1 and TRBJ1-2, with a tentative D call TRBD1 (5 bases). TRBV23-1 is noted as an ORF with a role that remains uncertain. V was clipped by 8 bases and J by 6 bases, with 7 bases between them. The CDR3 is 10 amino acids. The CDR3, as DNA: TGCGCCAGCCCCAGGGATGGCTACACCTTC. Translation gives CASPRDGYTF.

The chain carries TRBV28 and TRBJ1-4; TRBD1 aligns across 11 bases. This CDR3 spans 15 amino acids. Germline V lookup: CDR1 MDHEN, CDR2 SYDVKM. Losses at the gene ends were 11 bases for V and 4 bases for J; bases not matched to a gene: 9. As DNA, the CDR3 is TGTGCCGCGGGGACAGGGGGGATACGTAATGAAAAACTGTTTTTT. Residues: CAAGTGGIRNEKLFF.

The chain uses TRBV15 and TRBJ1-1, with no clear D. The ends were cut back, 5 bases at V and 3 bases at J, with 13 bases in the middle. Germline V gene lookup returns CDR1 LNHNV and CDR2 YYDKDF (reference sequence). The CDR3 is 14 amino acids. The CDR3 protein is CATSASGKYTEAFF. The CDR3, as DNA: TGTGCCACCAGCGCTTCGGGGAAGTACACTGAAGCTTTCTTT.

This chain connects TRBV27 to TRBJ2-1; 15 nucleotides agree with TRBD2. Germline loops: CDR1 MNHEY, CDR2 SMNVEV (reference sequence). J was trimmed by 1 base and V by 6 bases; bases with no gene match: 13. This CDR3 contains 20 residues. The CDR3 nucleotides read TGTGCCAGCAGCCCGGGACTAGCGGGAGGCCCCCGGTTATCCTACAATGAGCAGTTCTTC. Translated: CASSPGLAGGPRLSYNEQFF.

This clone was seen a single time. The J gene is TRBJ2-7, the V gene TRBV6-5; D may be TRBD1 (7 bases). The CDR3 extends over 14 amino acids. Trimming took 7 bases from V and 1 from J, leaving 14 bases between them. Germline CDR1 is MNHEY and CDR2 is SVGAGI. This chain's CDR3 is CASKKQGTSYEQYV. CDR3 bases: TGTGCCAGCAAAAAACAGGGGACTTCCTACGAGCAGTACGTC.

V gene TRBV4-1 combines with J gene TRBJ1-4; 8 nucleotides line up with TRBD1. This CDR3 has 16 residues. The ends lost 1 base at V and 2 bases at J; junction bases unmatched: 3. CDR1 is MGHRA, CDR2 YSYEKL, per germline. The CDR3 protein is CASSQVRDRTNEKLFF. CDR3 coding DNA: TGCGCCAGCAGCCAAGTTCGGGACAGGACTAATGAAAAACTGTTTTTT.

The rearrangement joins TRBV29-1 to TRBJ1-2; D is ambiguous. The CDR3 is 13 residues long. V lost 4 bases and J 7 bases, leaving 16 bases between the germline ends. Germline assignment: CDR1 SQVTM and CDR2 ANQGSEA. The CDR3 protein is CSVGIHGDGGYTF. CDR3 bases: TGCAGCGTTGGTATCCACGGGGATGGTGGCTACACCTTC.

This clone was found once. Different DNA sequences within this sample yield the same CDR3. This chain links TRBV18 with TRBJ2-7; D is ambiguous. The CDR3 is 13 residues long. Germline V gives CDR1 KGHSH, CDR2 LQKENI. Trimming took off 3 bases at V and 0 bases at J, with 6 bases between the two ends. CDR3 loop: CASSPRSSYEQYF. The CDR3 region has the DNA TGTGCCAGCTCACCCCGTAGCTCCTACGAGCAGTACTTC.

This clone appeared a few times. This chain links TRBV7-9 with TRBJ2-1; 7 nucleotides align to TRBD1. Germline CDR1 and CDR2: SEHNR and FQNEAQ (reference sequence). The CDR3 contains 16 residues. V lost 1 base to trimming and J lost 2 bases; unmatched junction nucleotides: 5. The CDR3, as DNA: TGTGCCAGCAGCTTAGGGGGACAGACTCCCTACAATGAGCAGTTCTTC. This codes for CASSLGGQTPYNEQFF.

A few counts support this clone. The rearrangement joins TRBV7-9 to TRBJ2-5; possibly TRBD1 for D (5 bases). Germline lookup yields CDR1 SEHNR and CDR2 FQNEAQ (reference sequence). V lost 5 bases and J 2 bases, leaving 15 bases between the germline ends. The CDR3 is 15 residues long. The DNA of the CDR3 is TGTGCCAGCAGCCGCGCCTTGGGGCAACAAGAGACCCAGTACTTC. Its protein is CASSRALGQQETQYF. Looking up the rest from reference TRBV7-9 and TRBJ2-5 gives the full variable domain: DTGVSQNPRHKITKRGQNVTFRCDPISEHNRLYWYRQTLGQGPEFLTYFQNEAQLEKSRLLSDRFSAERPKGSFSTLEIQRTEQGDSAMYLCASSRALGQQETQYFGPGTRLLVL.

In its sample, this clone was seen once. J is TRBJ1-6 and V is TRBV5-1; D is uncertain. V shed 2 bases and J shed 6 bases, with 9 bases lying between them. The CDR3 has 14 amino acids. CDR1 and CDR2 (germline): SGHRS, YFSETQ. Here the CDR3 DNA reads TGCGCCAGCAGCTTTTCCCAGGCTAATTCACCCCTCCACTTT. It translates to CASSFSQANSPLHF.

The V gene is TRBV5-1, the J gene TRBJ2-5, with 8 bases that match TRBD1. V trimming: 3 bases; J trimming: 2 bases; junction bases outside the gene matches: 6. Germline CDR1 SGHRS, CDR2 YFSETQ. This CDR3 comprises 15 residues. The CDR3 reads CASSSGQVDQETQYF. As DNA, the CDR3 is TGCGCCAGCAGCTCGGGACAGGTTGATCAAGAGACCCAGTACTTC.

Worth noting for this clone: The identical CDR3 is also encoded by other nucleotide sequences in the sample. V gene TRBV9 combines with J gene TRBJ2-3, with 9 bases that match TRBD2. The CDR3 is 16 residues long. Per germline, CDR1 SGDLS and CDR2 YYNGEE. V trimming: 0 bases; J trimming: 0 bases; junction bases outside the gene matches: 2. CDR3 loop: CASSVDSGRSTDTQYF. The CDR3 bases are TGTGCCAGCAGCGTAGACAGCGGGAGGAGCACAGATACGCAGTATTTT. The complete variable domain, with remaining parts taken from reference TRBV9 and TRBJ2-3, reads DSGVTQTPKHLITATGQRVTLRCSPRSGDLSVYWYQQSLDQGLQFLIQYYNGEERAKGNILERFSAQQFPDLHSELNLSSLELGDSALYFCASSVDSGRSTDTQYFGPGTRLTVL.

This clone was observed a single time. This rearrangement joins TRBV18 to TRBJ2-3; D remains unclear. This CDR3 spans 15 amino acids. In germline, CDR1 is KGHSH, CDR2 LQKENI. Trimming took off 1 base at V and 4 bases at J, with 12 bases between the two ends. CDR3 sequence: CASSPLQAPADTQYF. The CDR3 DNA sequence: TGTGCCAGCTCACCACTCCAGGCCCCCGCAGATACGCAGTATTTT. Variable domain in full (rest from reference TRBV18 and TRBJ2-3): NAGVMQNPRHLVRRRGQEARLRCSPMKGHSHVYWYRQLPEEGLKFMVYLQKENIIDESGMPKERFSAEFPKEGPSILRIQQVVRGDSAAYFCASSPLQAPADTQYFGPGTRLTVL.